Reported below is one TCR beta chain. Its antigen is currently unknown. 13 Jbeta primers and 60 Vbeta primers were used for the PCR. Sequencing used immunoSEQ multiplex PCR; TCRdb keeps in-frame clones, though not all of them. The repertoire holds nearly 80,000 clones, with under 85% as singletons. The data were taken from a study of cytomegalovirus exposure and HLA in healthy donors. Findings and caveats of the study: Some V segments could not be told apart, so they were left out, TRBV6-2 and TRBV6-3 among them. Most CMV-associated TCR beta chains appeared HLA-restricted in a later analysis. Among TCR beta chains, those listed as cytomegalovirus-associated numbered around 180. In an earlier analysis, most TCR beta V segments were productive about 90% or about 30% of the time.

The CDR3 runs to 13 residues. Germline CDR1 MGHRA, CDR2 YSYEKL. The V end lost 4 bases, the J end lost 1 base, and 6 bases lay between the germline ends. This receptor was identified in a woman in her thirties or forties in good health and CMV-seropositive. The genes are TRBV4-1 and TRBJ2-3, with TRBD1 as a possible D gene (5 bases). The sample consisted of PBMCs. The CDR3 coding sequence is TGCGCCAGCAGCCCGACAGGCACAGATACGCAGTATTTT. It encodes CASSPTGTDTQYF.